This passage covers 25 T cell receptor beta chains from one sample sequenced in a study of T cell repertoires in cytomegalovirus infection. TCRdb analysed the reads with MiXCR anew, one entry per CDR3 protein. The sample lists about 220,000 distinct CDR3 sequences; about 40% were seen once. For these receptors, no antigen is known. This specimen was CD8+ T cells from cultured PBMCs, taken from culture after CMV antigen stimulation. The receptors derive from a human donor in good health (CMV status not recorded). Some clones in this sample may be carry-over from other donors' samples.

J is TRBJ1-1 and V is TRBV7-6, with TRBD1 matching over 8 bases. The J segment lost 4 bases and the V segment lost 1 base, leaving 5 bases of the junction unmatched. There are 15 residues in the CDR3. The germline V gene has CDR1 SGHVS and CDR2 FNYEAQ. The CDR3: CASSLEQGGGTEAFF. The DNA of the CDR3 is TGTGCCAGCAGCTTAGAACAGGGGGGGGGCACTGAAGCTTTCTTT.

CDR3: CASSPPGDYPYEQYF. In nucleotides, the CDR3 is TGTGCCAGCAGCCCACCTGGGGACTATCCCTACGAGCAGTACTTC. The chain employs TRBV11-2 and TRBJ2-7, with TRBD2 matching over 7 bases. Germline V gene sequence: CDR1 SGHAT, CDR2 FQNNGV. CDR3 size: 15 residues. The ends lost 5 bases at V and 2 bases at J; junction bases unmatched: 9.

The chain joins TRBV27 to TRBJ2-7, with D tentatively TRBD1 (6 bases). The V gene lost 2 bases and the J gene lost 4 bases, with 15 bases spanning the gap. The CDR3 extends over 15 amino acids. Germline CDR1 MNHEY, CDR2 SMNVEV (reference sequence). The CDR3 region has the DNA TGTGCCAGCAGTTTACAGGGGACCCACAGGTACGAGCAGTACTTC. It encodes CASSLQGTHRYEQYF.

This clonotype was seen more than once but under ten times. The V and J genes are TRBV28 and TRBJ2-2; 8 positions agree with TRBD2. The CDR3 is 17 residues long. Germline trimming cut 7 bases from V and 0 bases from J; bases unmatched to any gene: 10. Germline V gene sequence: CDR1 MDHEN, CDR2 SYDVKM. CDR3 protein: CASKESTSGANTGELFF. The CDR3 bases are TGTGCCAGCAAGGAGTCTACTAGCGGAGCGAACACCGGGGAGCTGTTTTTT. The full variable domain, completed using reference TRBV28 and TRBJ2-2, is DVKVTQSSRYLVKRTGEKVFLECVQDMDHENMFWYRQDPGLGLRLIYFSYDVKMKEKGDIPEGYSVSREKKERFSLILESASTNQTSMYLCASKESTSGANTGELFFGEGSRLTVL.

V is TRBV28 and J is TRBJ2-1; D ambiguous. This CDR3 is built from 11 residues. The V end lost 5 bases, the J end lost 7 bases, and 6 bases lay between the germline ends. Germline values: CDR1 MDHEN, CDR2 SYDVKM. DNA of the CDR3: TGTGCCAGCAGTCGGGTGAATGAGCAGTTCTTC. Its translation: CASSRVNEQFF.

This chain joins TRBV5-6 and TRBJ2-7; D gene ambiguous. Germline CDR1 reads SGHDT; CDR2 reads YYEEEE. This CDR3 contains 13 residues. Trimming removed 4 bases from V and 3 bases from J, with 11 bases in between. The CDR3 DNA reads TGTGCCAGCAGCCTTACGGCTAACTACGAGCAGTACTTC. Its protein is CASSLTANYEQYF.

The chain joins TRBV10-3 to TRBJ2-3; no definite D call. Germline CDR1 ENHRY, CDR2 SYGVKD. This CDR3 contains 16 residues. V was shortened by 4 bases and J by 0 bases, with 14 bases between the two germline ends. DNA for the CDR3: TGTGCCATCAGTGTATCCCGATTCTCTAGCACAGATACGCAGTATTTT. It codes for CAISVSRFSSTDTQYF.

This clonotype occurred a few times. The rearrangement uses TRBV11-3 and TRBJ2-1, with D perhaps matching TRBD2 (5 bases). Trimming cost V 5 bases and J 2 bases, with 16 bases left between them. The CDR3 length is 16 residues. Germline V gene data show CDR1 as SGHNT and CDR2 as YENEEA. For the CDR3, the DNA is TGTGCCAGCAGCGCCGGAGGACCTTCCCCCTACAATGAGCAGTTCTTC. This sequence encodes CASSAGGPSPYNEQFF.

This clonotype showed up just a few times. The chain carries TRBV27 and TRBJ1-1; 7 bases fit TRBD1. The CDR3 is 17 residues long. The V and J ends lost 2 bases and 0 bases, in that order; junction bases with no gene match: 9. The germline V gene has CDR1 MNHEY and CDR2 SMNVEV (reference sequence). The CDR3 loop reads CASSLNRDSLMNTEAFF. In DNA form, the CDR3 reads TGTGCCAGCAGTTTAAACCGGGACAGCCTCATGAACACTGAAGCTTTCTTT.

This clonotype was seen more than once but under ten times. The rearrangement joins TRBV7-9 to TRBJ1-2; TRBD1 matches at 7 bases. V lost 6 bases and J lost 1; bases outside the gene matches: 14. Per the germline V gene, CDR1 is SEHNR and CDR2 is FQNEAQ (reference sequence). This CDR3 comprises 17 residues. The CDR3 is CASSFRTGQEFNYGYTF. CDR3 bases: TGTGCCAGCAGTTTTAGAACCGGACAGGAATTTAACTATGGCTACACCTTC.

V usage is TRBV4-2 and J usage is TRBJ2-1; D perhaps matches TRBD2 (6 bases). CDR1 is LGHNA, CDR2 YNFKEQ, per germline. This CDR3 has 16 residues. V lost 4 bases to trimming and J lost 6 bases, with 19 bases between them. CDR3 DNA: TGTGCCAGCAGCCTCAAAACGGGGACTCGACTCAATGAGCAGTTCTTC. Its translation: CASSLKTGTRLNEQFF.

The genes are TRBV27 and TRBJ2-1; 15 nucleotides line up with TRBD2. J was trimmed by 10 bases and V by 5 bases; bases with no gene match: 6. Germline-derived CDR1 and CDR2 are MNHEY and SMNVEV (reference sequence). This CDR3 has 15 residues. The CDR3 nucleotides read TGTGCCAGCAGTCCGGGGACTAGCGGGGGGACGGAGCAGTTCTTC. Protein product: CASSPGTSGGTEQFF.

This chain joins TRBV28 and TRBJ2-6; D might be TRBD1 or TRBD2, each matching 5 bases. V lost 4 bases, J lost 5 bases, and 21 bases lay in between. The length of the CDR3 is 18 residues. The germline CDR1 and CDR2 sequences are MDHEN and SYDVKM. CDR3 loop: CASSSPMGDLRRANVLTF. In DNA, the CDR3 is TGTGCCAGCAGTTCCCCTATGGGGGACCTCCGGAGGGCCAACGTCCTGACTTTC. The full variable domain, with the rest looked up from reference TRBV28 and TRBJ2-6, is DVKVTQSSRYLVKRTGEKVFLECVQDMDHENMFWYRQDPGLGLRLIYFSYDVKMKEKGDIPEGYSVSREKKERFSLILESASTNQTSMYLCASSSPMGDLRRANVLTFGAGSRLTVL.

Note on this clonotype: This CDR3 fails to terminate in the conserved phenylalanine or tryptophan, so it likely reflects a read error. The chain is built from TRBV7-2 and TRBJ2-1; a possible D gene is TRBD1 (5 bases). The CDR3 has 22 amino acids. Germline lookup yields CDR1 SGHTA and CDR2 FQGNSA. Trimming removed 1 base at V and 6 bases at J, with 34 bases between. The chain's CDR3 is CASSLESGVARETPNNFNEQFL. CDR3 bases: TGTGCCAGCAGCTTAGAGTCTGGGGTGGCCAGGGAAACCCCCAACAACTTCAATGAGCAGTTCCTC.

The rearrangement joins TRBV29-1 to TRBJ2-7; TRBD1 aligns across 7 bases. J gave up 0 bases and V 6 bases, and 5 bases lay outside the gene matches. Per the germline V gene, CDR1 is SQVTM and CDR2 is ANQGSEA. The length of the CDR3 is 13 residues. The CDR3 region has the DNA TGCAGCGTCGGGACAGCCCTCTCCTACGAGCAGTACTTC. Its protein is CSVGTALSYEQYF.

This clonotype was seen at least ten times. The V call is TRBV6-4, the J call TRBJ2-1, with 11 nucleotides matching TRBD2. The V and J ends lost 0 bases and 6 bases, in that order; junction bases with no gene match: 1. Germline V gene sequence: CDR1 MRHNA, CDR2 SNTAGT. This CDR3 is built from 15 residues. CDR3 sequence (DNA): TGTGCCAGCAGTGACTCTAGCGGGGGGGCCAATGAGCAGTTCTTC. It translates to CASSDSSGGANEQFF.

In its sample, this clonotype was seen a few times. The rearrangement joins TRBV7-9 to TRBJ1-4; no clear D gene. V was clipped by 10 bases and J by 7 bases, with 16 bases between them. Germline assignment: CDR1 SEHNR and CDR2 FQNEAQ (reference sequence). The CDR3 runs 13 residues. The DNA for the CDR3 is TGTGCCACCCAACGGGCAAACGGTGAAAAACTGTTTTTT. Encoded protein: CATQRANGEKLFF.

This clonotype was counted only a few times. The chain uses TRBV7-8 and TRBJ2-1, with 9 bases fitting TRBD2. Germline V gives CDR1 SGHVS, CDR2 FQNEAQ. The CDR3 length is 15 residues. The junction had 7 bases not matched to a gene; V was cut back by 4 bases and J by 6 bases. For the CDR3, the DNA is TGTGCCAGCAGCTCGGGACTAGCCCCTCTCAATGAGCAGTTCTTC. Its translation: CASSSGLAPLNEQFF.

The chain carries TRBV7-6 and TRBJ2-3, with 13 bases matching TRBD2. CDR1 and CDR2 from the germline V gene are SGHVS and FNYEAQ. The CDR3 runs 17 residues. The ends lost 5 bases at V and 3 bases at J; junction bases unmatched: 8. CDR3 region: CASSPSTSGGRTDTQYF. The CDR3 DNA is TGTGCCAGCAGCCCCTCGACTAGCGGGGGGAGAACAGATACGCAGTATTTT. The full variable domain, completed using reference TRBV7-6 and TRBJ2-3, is GAGVSQSPRYKVTKRGQDVALRCDPISGHVSLYWYRQALGQGPEFLTYFNYEAQQDKSGLPNDRFSAERPEGSISTLTIQRTEQRDSAMYRCASSPSTSGGRTDTQYFGPGTRLTVL.

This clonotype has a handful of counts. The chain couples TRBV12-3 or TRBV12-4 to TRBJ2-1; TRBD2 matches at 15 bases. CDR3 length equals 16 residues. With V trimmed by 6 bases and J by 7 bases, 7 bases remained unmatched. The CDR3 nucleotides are TGTGCCAGCAGCCTCGGACTAGCGGGGGGGCGGAATGAGCAGTTCTTC. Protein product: CASSLGLAGGRNEQFF.

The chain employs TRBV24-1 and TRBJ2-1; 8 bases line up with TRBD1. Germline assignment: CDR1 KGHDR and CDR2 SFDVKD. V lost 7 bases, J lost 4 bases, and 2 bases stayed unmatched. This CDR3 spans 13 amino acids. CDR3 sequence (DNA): TGTGCCACCAGCTGGACAGGGTACAATGAGCAGTTCTTC. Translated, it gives CATSWTGYNEQFF.

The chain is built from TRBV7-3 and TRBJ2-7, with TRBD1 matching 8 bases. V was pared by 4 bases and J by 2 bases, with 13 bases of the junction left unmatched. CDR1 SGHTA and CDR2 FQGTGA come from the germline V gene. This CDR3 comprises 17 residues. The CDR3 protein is CASSSPLPHRGTYEQYF. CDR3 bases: TGTGCCAGCAGCTCCCCGCTACCGCACAGGGGGACCTACGAGCAGTACTTC.

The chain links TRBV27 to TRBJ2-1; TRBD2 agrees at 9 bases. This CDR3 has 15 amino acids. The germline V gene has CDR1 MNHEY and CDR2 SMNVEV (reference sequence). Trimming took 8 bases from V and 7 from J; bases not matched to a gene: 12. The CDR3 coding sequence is TGTGCCAGCCTTTCCACGGCTAGCGGGAAGAATGAGCAGTTCTTC. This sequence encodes CASLSTASGKNEQFF.

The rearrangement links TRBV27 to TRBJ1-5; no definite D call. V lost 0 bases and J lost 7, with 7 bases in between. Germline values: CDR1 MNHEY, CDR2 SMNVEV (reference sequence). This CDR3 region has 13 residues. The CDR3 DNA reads TGTGCCAGCAGTTTATCGCGGGTCCAGCCCCAGCATTTT. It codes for CASSLSRVQPQHF.

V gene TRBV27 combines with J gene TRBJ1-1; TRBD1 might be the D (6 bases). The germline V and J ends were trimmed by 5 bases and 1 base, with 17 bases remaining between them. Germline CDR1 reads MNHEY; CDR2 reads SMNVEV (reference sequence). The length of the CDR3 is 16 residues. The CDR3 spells CASSHPPDSENTEAFF. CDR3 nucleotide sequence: TGTGCCAGCAGTCACCCCCCGGACAGTGAGAACACTGAAGCTTTCTTT.